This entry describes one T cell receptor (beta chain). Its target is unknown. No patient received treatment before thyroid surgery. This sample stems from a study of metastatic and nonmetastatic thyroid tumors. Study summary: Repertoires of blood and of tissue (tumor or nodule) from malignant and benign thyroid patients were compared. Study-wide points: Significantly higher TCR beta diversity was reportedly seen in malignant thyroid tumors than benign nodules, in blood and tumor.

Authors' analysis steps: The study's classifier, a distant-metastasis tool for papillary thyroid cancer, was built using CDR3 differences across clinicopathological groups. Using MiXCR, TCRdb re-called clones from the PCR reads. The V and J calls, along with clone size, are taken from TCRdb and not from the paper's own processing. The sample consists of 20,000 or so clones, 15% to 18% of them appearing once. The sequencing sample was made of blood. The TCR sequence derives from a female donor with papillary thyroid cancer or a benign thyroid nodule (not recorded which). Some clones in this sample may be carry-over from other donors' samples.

The CDR3 DNA sequence: TGTGCCAGCAGTGCGACCAGGGGCGGCAGGGGTTTTGATGAGCAGTTCTTC. Translating gives CASSATRGGRGFDEQFF. This chain connects TRBV6-1 to TRBJ2-1; D may be TRBD1 (6 bases). The germline V and J ends were trimmed by 4 bases and 8 bases, with 24 bases remaining between them. The germline V gene encodes CDR1 MNHNS and CDR2 SASEGT. There are 17 residues in the CDR3.